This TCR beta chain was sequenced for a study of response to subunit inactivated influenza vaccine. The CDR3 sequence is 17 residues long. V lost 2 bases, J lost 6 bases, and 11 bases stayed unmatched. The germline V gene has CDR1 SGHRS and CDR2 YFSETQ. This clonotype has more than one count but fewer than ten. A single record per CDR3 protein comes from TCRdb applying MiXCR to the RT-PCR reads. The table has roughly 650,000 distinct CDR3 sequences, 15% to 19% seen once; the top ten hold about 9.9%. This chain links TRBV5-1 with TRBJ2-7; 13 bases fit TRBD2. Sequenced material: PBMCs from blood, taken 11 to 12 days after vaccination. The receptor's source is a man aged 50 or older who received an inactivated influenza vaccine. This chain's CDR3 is CASSLELAGGPVGEQYF. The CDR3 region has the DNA TGCGCCAGCAGCTTAGAACTAGCGGGGGGGCCTGTGGGCGAGCAGTACTTC.